These 17 T cell receptor beta chains share one sample of origin, sequenced in a study of spatial heterogeneity in lung cancer. Via MiXCR, TCRdb re-called the 5' RACE reads, giving one row per CDR3 protein. Of 45,000 to 55,000 distinct CDR3 sequences in the sample, approximately 5% were seen once. The time point denotes: sample taken at primary tumor resection. From tumor, nontumor lung or frozen PBMC, whole RNA was taken unsorted for sequencing. This sample comprised PBMCs, obtained at surgery. The receptor set was obtained from a male donor with early-stage non-small cell lung cancer.

This clonotype was counted many times. The chain combines TRBV7-3 with TRBJ2-1; D not certain. Trimming pared 5 bases from V and 0 bases from J, leaving 14 bases between. From germline, CDR1 is SGHTA and CDR2 FQGTGA. The CDR3 runs 16 residues. The CDR3 DNA follows: TGTGCCAGCAGCCCAAGGGCCGCCAGCTCCTACAATGAGCAGTTCTTC. Its protein product is CASSPRAASSYNEQFF.

This clonotype was seen many times. The chain uses TRBV20-1 and TRBJ2-7; D possibly corresponds to TRBD1 (5 bases). CDR1 and CDR2 from the germline V gene are DFQATT and SNEGSKA (reference sequence). V shed 3 bases and J shed 0 bases, with 12 bases lying between them. The CDR3 contains 14 residues. The CDR3 here is CSASGRRGSYEQYF. CDR3 in DNA: TGCAGTGCTAGTGGACGAAGGGGCTCCTACGAGCAGTACTTC.

This clonotype occurred many times. The chain joins TRBV4-1 to TRBJ1-5; D gene uncertain. Germline assignment: CDR1 MGHRA and CDR2 YSYEKL. The V end was cut by 2 bases, the J end by 5 bases, with 10 bases between. This CDR3 comprises 14 residues. The CDR3 reads CASSQWGGDQPQHF. The CDR3 DNA follows: TGCGCCAGCAGCCAATGGGGAGGCGATCAGCCCCAGCATTTT.

This clonotype showed up many times. The gene calls are TRBV20-1 and TRBJ1-1; tentative D call: TRBD1 (6 bases). CDR1 DFQATT and CDR2 SNEGSKA come from the germline V gene (reference sequence). The CDR3 has 13 residues. V lost 5 bases and J 5 bases, leaving 15 bases between the germline ends. The CDR3 coding sequence is TGCAGTGCTCACTCAACAGGGAAAACTGAAGCTTTCTTT. Residues: CSAHSTGKTEAFF.

This clonotype was recorded at least ten times. The rearrangement joins TRBV30 to TRBJ2-3; D gene unclear. CDR3 size: 13 residues. CDR1 and CDR2 from the germline V gene are GTSNPN and SVGIG (reference sequence). Trimming removed 2 bases at V and 4 bases at J, with 10 bases between. This CDR3 is CAWSMVGADTQYF. DNA of the CDR3: TGTGCCTGGAGTATGGTTGGCGCAGATACGCAGTATTTT.

At least ten counts were recorded for this clonotype. The chain links TRBV5-1 to TRBJ2-1, with 9 bases that match TRBD2. This CDR3 has 15 amino acids. The V segment lost 8 bases and the J segment 3 bases; nucleotides outside the gene matches: 9. Germline CDR1 and CDR2: SGHRS and YFSETQ. The CDR3: CASGLAGPGYNEQFF. DNA for the CDR3: TGCGCCAGTGGTCTAGCGGGACCCGGCTACAATGAGCAGTTCTTC.

This clonotype was seen ten or more times. The chain joins TRBV19 to TRBJ1-5, with D tentatively TRBD1 (6 bases). Trimming took 6 bases from V and 6 from J, leaving 27 bases between them. Germline CDR1 LNHDA, CDR2 SQIVND (reference sequence). The CDR3 has 18 residues. DNA of the CDR3: TGTGCCAGTAGCGGAACGGGAGGGACACGGTGGAGGGGTCAGCCCCAGCATTTT. Translated: CASSGTGGTRWRGQPQHF.

Many counts were recorded for this clonotype. J is TRBJ1-1 and V is TRBV20-1, with D unclear. Looked up from germline, CDR1 is DFQATT and CDR2 is SNEGSKA (reference sequence). The CDR3 covers 11 residues. V shed 7 bases and J shed 3 bases, with 9 bases lying between them. The CDR3 loop reads CSGWTDTEAFF. DNA of the CDR3: TGCAGTGGGTGGACGGACACTGAAGCTTTCTTT.

In this sample, this clonotype turned up a few times. The genes are TRBV6-1 and TRBJ2-1; 11 bases agree with TRBD2. This CDR3 is built from 15 residues. The V and J ends lost 1 base and 8 bases, in that order; junction bases with no gene match: 4. Germline V gene sequence: CDR1 MNHNS, CDR2 SASEGT. The CDR3 sequence: CASSEDTSGSYEQFF. CDR3 sequence (DNA): TGTGCCAGCAGTGAAGATACTAGCGGGAGCTATGAGCAGTTCTTC.

This clonotype occurred many times. V usage is TRBV12-3 or TRBV12-4 and J usage is TRBJ1-2, with D maybe TRBD1 (5 bases). Deletions cut 5 bases from V and 9 bases from J, with 10 bases between. The CDR3 consists of 11 residues. CDR3 in amino acids: CASSPQGSYTF. CDR3 in DNA: TGTGCCAGCAGTCCTCAGGGAAGCTACACCTTC.

This clonotype has ten or more counts. The rearrangement uses TRBV30 and TRBJ1-3; 9 bases fit TRBD1. Germline loops: CDR1 GTSNPN, CDR2 SVGIG (reference sequence). The J segment lost 7 bases and the V segment lost 1 base, leaving 5 bases of the junction unmatched. The CDR3 sequence is 14 residues long. The chain's CDR3 is CAWSADRGRNTIYF. CDR3 nucleotides: TGTGCCTGGAGTGCGGACAGGGGCCGGAACACCATATATTTT.

This clonotype was counted at least ten times. The chain links TRBV7-2 to TRBJ2-2, with TRBD1 matching 9 bases. The V segment lost 6 bases and the J segment 4 bases; nucleotides outside the gene matches: 9. Germline assignment: CDR1 SGHTA and CDR2 FQGNSA. This CDR3 has 16 residues. The CDR3 is CASRTTGGWGTGELFF. The CDR3 nucleotides read TGTGCCAGCAGAACAACAGGGGGCTGGGGCACCGGGGAGCTGTTTTTT.

This clonotype was picked up many times. The chain joins TRBV20-1 to TRBJ2-5; perhaps TRBD1 as D (6 bases). The CDR3 consists of 13 residues. The germline V gene encodes CDR1 DFQATT and CDR2 SNEGSKA (reference sequence). Trimming removed 5 bases at V and 6 bases at J, with 16 bases between. Here the CDR3 DNA reads TGCAGTGCTGGTCAGGGGACGAAAAAGACCCAGTACTTC. The encoded protein is CSAGQGTKKTQYF.

This clonotype turned up a few times. It may be a read error: a sequence one base away is much more abundant. The chain carries TRBV18 and TRBJ2-5; D is possibly TRBD1 (5 bases). Germline values: CDR1 KGHSH, CDR2 LQKENI. There are 12 residues in the CDR3. The DNA for the CDR3 is TGTGCCAGCACACCACAGGAGCAGACCCAGTACTTC. This sequence encodes CASTPQEQTQYF.

Ten or more counts support this clonotype. The chain uses TRBV28 and TRBJ2-5; D call uncertain. The CDR3 runs 15 residues. V was pared by 3 bases and J by 5 bases, with 16 bases between. The germline V gene has CDR1 MDHEN and CDR2 SYDVKM. CDR3 amino acids: CASSLPARSAETQYF. DNA of the CDR3: TGTGCCAGCAGTTTGCCGGCCCGTTCGGCGGAGACCCAGTACTTC. The whole variable domain, remainder taken from reference TRBV28 and TRBJ2-5, is DVKVTQSSRYLVKRTGEKVFLECVQDMDHENMFWYRQDPGLGLRLIYFSYDVKMKEKGDIPEGYSVSREKKERFSLILESASTNQTSMYLCASSLPARSAETQYFGPGTRLLVL.

This clonotype has at least ten counts. The V and J genes are TRBV10-2 and TRBJ2-5; a possible D gene is TRBD1 (6 bases). This CDR3 is built from 13 residues. Germline CDR1 and CDR2: WSHSY and SAAADI. Trimming removed 2 bases from V and 4 bases from J, with 8 bases in between. CDR3 in DNA: TGCGCCAGCAGTGAGGGGGGCGCAGAGACCCAGTACTTC. Translating it yields CASSEGGAETQYF.

The chain has TRBV12-3 or TRBV12-4 and TRBJ2-7, with D tentatively TRBD1 or TRBD2 (5 bases each). V lost 3 bases and J 7 bases, leaving 16 bases between the germline ends. The CDR3 extends over 14 amino acids. CDR3 in amino acids: CASSFGALLLEQYF. The CDR3 bases are TGTGCCAGCAGTTTCGGGGCTCTACTTTTGGAGCAGTACTTC.